The T cell receptor (beta chain) under discussion was sequenced for a study of blood T cell repertoires in COVID-19 (dated by TCRdb to 2019 to 2021). About the study as a whole: Collaborator samples came from the United States, Italy and Spain and covered acute and convalescent phases of COVID-19. Sample metadata almost always included a de-identified subject ID, COVID-19 status, age in years and sex. Samples were obtained from the ongoing ImmuneRACE study (first 160 participants) and from over 1,000 subjects provided by 6 global collaborators. Subjects who had been exposed to COVID-19, were actively infected with it, or had recovered from it provided the deeply sampled blood TCRbeta repertoires that made up the dataset. The repertoires were released in a freely available public database intended as a resource for research on the immune response to SARS-CoV-2. The material from the prospective study consisted of cDNA or gDNA derived from T cells, B-cell-depleted T cells, or PBMCs. Where HLA class I and class II types were available, the types were taken from metadata supplied by the sample provider, not from assay-based typing.

Concerning this clone: Its binding antigen is unknown. No base-level quality is on record; no much larger clone is a single base apart.

Whole blood was collected in K2EDTA tubes by collaborating institutions according to the institutions' own protocols. For TCRbeta analysis, collaborators shipped samples as frozen whole blood, isolated PBMCs, or DNA extracted from either of those sample types. The study at large found these results: Clinical and demographic metadata were provided uncurated, with the amount varying by source and participant.

The CDR3 covers 14 residues, taking in both the cysteine and the phenylalanine. CDR3 DNA only is kept here, 42 bases in frame from base 1. Trimming takes 3 bases off V and 6 bases off J; junction bases not matched to a gene: 7. The germline V gene gives CDR1 as KGHSH and CDR2 as LQKENI. The immunoSEQ Assay, a bias-controlled multiplex PCR, was used to amplify TCRbeta CDR3 regions from genomic DNA. On the authors' methods: Within the assay, amplification of reference gene primers was used to estimate how many nucleated cells each sample contained. Sequence reads were collapsed and filtered to measure the absolute abundance of every unique TCRbeta CDR3 rearrangement. For each sample, productive Simpson clonality was calculated as the square root of Simpson's diversity index over productive rearrangements. As stored in TCRdb, this immuneACCESS dataset retains in-frame rearrangements with V and J assigned. A fraction of the clones does not appear; measured against another copy, unresolved V genes explain less than half of the discrepancy, and the remainder lacks a known reason. V, J and clone size are those of that table, while D and trimming were read from the DNA. The sample table contains 25,000 to 30,000 clones; only one count was recorded for around 96% of them. The ten largest clones capture about 3.9% of the sample.

In this chain, TRBV18 is recombined with TRBJ2-7; 8 junctional bases match TRBD1. The sequenced sample consisted of peripheral blood. This receptor was obtained from a human donor with active COVID-19. The donor label of this sample is uncertain. At the DNA level, the sequence is TGTGCCAGCTCACCTACAGGGGGATCGGGCGAGCAGTACTTC. The resulting protein is CASSPTGGSGEQYF. Reference TRBV18 and TRBJ2-7 genes cover what lies past the CDR3, so the full variable domain is NAGVMQNPRHLVRRRGQEARLRCSPMKGHSHVYWYRQLPEEGLKFMVYLQKENIIDESGMPKERFSAEFPKEGPSILRIQQVVRGDSAAYFCASSPTGGSGEQYFGPGTRLTVT.